The text below deals with one TCR beta chain. Its antigen is undetermined. Trimming shortened V by 4 bases and J by 1 base, and 22 bases separated the two germline ends. Germline V gene data show CDR1 as SNHLY and CDR2 as FYNNEI. There are 18 residues in the CDR3. These data are taken from a study of OX40 agonist ivuxolimab in advanced cancers. Study as a whole: Those enrolled were about 80% male, with a mean age of around 58 years and ages from roughly 20 to 85. Findings and limits, study-wide: There were also nonresponders showing low normalized T-cell clonal expansion. Circulating CD4+ and CD8+ T cells showed clonal expansion by week 6 at 0.1 to 3.0 mg/kg. There were, on average, more expanded clones in CD8+ T cells than in CD4+.

The assay was immunoSEQ multiplex PCR, and TCRdb's table has in-frame clones only and misses some. The sample consists of roughly 70,000 clones, about nine tenths of them appearing once. The sample consisted of CD4+ or CD8+ T cells sorted from blood, taken in a trial of the OX40 agonist ivuxolimab. The source of this sequence is an adult with an advanced solid tumor such as melanoma, head and neck, liver or kidney cancer. J is TRBJ2-5 and V is TRBV2; D uncertain. CDR3 bases: TGTGCCAGCAGTGTTAAGATAAGTGGCCGTGGATTCCAAGAGACCCAGTACTTC. The encoded protein is CASSVKISGRGFQETQYF.